These T cell receptor beta chains were read from a single sample in a study of T cells in Graves' hyperthyroidism and ophthalmopathy. TCRdb re-called the multiplex PCR reads with MiXCR, one entry per CDR3 protein. This sample carries roughly 380,000 distinct CDR3 sequences, around 13% of them seen once, and the ten largest clones take approximately 11%. Sequencing was carried out using blood. Receptors originate from a woman aged 55-75 years with Graves' hyperthyroidism. CDR3s include the opening cysteine and the closing phenylalanine or tryptophan. D genes are given only for firm matches. Clone size is given for some rows only: seen once, a few or many times, or a class if the clone is expanded.

TRBV24-1,-,TRBJ1-5,many,TGTGCCACCAGTGATTCAGGGGAAAGCAATCAGCCCCAGCATTTT,CATSDSGESNQPQHF
TRBV10-3,-,TRBJ2-5,-,TGTGCCTCCCGGGACTCACAAGAGACCCAGTACTTC,CASRDSQETQYF
TRBV5-6,TRBD1,TRBJ1-2,many,TGTGCCAGCAGCTGGGGGGGACAGGGTTCTAACTATGGCTACACCTTC,CASSWGGQGSNYGYTF
TRBV7-9,-,TRBJ2-4,few,TGTGCCAGCAGCTTAATCTACAGGGAGATAGCCAAAAACATTCAGTACTTC,CASSLIYREIAKNIQYF
TRBV20-1,TRBD2,TRBJ2-7,many,TGCAGTGCTCAGAGCACTAGCGGAATGGGATACGAGCAGTACTTC,CSAQSTSGMGYEQYF
TRBV27,TRBD1,TRBJ1-3,many,TGTGCCAGCAGTCTACAGGGGTATGGAAACACCATATATTTT,CASSLQGYGNTIYF
TRBV7-3,TRBD1,TRBJ2-3,-,TGTGCCAGCAGCTCTTCGCCGGGACAGGGGTCTGGCACAGATACGCAGTATTTT,CASSSSPGQGSGTDTQYF
TRBV7-9,-,TRBJ2-5,many,TGTGCCAGCAGCCCTGCGGGGACAGCCTTTCAAGAGACCCAGTACTTC,CASSPAGTAFQETQYF
TRBV18,-,TRBJ2-3,many,TGTGCCAGCTCCGGTTCCGCGGGAAGCACAGATACGCAGTATTTT,CASSGSAGSTDTQYF
TRBV7-9,-,TRBJ2-3,many,TGTGCCAGCAGCTTGCCCCCAGGGAGGGATACGCAGTATTTT,CASSLPPGRDTQYF
TRBV5-4,TRBD1,TRBJ1-2,-,TGTGCCAGCAGCCGCCGGACAGGGGGTAACTATGGCTACACCTTC,CASSRRTGGNYGYTF
TRBV6-1,-,TRBJ2-1,-,TGTGCCAGCTCTCCATTTTCGAGCTCCTACAATGAGCAGTTCTTC,CASSPFSSSYNEQFF
TRBV11-3,TRBD2,TRBJ2-5,many,TGTGCCAGCAGCTTAAGTAGCGGGTTCCAAGAGACCCAGTACTTC,CASSLSSGFQETQYF
TRBV3-1,-,TRBJ2-5,many,TGTGCCAGCAGCCAAGATCGGAGAGAGACCCAGTACTTC,CASSQDRRETQYF
TRBV5-1,-,TRBJ2-2,many,TGCGCCAGCAGTGAAACGGTGAACACCGGGGAGCTGTTTTTT,CASSETVNTGELFF